This record looks at one T cell receptor (beta chain) sequence and its context. Its antigen remains unidentified. At cycle 4 day 1, cycle 7 day 1, and baseline, blood was sampled. The data are from a study of OX40 agonist ivuxolimab in advanced cancers. Study as a whole: The group had a mean age of 60 years, ranged from about 20 to 80, and was 82.7% male.

Generated by immunoSEQ multiplex PCR, the TCRdb table keeps only in-frame clones and is missing some. The sample lists about 79,000 clones, around 92% occurring once. Trimming took 0 bases from V and 4 from J, leaving 10 bases between them. This CDR3 comprises 14 residues. From germline, CDR1 is SGHRS and CDR2 YFSETQ. Study-level results: Antigens targeted by the expanded peripheral T cells were not determined. Part of the nonresponder group also had normalized T-cell clonal expansion that was low.

The TCR sequence derives from an adult with an advanced solid tumor such as melanoma, head and neck, liver or kidney cancer. The sequences come from CD4+ or CD8+ T cells sorted from blood, collected in a trial of the OX40 agonist ivuxolimab. The chain is built from TRBV5-1 and TRBJ2-5; possible D gene TRBD1, 6 bases. Written as DNA, the CDR3 is TGCGCCAGCAGCTTGGTCGACAGGAGAGAGACCCAGTACTTC. Protein sequence: CASSLVDRRETQYF. Drawing the rest from reference TRBV5-1 and TRBJ2-5, the complete variable domain is KAGVTQTPRYLIKTRGQQVTLSCSPISGHRSVSWYQQTPGQGLQFLFEYFSETQRNKGNFPGRFSGRQFSNSRSEMNVSTLELGDSALYLCASSLVDRRETQYFGPGTRLLVL.